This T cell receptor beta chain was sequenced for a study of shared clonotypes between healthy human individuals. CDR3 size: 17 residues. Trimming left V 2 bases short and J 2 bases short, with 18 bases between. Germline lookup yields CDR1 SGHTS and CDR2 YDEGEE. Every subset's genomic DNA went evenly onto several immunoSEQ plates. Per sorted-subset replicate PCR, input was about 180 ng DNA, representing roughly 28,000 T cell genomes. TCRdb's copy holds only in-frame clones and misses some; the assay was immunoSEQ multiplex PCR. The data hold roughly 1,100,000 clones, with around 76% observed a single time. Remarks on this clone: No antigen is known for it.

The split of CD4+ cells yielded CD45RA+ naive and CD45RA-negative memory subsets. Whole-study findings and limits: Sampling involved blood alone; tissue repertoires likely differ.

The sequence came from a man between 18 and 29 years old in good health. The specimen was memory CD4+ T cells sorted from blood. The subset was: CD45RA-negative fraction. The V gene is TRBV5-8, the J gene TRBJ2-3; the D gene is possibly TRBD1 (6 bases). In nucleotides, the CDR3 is TGTGCCAGCAGCTTTTCAGCAAGCGGACAGCTCACAGATACGCAGTATTTT. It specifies CASSFSASGQLTDTQYF.